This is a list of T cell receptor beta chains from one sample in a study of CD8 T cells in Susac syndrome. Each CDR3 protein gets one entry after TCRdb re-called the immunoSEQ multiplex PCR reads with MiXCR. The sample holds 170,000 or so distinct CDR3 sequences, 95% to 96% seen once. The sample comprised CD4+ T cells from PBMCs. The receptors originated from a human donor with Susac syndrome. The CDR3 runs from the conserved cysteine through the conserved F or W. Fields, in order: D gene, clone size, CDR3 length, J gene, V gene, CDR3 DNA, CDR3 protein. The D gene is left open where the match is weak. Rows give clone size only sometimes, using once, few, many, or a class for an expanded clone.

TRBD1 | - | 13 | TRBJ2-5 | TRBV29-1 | TGCAGCGGCACGCGGACAGGGGTAGAGACCCAGTACTTC | CSGTRTGVETQYF
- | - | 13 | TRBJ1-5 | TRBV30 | TGTGCCTGGAGCCGAACTGAAAATCAGCCCCAGCATTTT | CAWSRTENQPQHF
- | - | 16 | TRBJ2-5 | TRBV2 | TGTGCCAGCAGTTCCTCCCGGGACCAAGGGTGGGAGACCCAGTACTTC | CASSSSRDQGWETQYF
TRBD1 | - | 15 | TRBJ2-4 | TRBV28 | TGTGCCACGCTTGCATCAGGGACAGGGAAAAACATTCAGTACTTC | CATLASGTGKNIQYF
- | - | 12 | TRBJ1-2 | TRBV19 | TGTGCCAGTAAAAGGGTAGACTATGGCTACACCTTC | CASKRVDYGYTF
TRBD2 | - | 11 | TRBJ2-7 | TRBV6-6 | TGTGCCAGCAGTTACTCCGGGGGGATGCACTTC | CASSYSGGMHF
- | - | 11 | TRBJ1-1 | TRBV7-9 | TGTGCCAGCAGCCCACAGGGTGCAGCTTTCTTT | CASSPQGAAFF
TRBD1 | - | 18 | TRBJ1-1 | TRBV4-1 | TGCGCCAGCAGCCAAGAGCCGGGGGCAGGGGGGGGGAGGACTGAAGCTTTCTTT | CASSQEPGAGGGRTEAFF
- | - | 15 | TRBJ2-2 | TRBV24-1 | TGTGCCACCAGTGATCACGGTGCGAACACCGGGGAGCTGTTTTTT | CATSDHGANTGELFF
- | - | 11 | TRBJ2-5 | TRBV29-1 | TGCAGCGTTGAGCTTCTAGAGACCCAGTACTTC | CSVELLETQYF
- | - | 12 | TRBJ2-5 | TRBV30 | TGTGCCTGGAGTGCCCGCGGAGAGACCCAGTACTTC | CAWSARGETQYF
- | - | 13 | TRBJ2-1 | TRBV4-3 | TGCGCCAGCAGCCAGGTCCCGAGCAATGAGCAGTTCTTC | CASSQVPSNEQFF
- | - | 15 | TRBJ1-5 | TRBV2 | TGTGCCAGCAGTGAAGGTCATGGGCAGCAGCAGCCCCAGCATTTT | CASSEGHGQQQPQHF
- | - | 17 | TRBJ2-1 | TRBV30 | TGTGCCTGGAGTGTAGCCGGGAGAAGCAGCTCCTACAATGAGCAGTTCTTC | CAWSVAGRSSSYNEQFF
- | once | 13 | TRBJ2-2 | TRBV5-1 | TGCGCCAGCAGCCCAGGGGACACCGGGGAGCTGTTTTTT | CASSPGDTGELFF
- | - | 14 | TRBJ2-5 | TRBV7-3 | TGTGCCAGCAGCCGGACCGGCAGGGGAGAGACCCAGTACTTC | CASSRTGRGETQYF
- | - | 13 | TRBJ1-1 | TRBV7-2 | TGTGCCAGCAGCTCCGCCCCGGGAGGTGAAGCTTTCTTT | CASSSAPGGEAFF
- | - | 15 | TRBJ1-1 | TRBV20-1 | TGCAGTGCTAGAGATCTCTGGACAGAATGGACTGAAGCTTTCTTT | CSARDLWTEWTEAFF
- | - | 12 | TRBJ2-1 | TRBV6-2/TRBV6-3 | TGTGCCAGCAAGGGACTCTACAATGAGCAGTTCTTC | CASKGLYNEQFF
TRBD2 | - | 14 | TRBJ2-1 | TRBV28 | TGTGCCAGCATCGATAGCGGGAGATACAATGAGCAGTTCTTC | CASIDSGRYNEQFF
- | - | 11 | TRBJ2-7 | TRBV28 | TGTGCCACCCGCGGGGCCCACGAGCAGTACTTC | CATRGAHEQYF
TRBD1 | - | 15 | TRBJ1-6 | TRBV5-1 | TGCGCCAGCAGCGCTTTTGGACAGGAGAATTCACCCCTCCACTTT | CASSAFGQENSPLHF
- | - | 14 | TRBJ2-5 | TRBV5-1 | TGCGCCAGCAGCTTGCTTCCAGACCAAGAGACCCAGTACTTC | CASSLLPDQETQYF
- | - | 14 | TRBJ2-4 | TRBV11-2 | TGTGCCAGCCGCCCGGGACTCTCCAAAAACATTCAGTACTTC | CASRPGLSKNIQYF
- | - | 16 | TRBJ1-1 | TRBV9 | TGTGCCAGCAGCGTAGACCAAGACCCCATGAACACTGAAGCTTTCTTT | CASSVDQDPMNTEAFF
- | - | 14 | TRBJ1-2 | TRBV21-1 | TGTGCCAGCATCGACGGAAGAGATTTCTATGGCTACACCTTC | CASIDGRDFYGYTF
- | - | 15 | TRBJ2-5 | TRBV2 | TGTGCCAGCGGGGAAGGGGGGATTGATGTAGAGACCCAGTACTTC | CASGEGGIDVETQYF
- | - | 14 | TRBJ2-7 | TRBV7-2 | TGTGCCAGCAGCATTAAAGGGGAGGTCTCAAGGCAGTACTTC | CASSIKGEVSRQYF
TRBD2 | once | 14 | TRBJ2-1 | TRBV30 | TGTGCCTGGAGAAGCTTGCGGGGGTACAATGAGCAGTTCTTC | CAWRSLRGYNEQFF
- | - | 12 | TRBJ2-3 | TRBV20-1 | TGCAGTGCTAGCGGGGGCACAGATACGCAGTATTTT | CSASGGTDTQYF
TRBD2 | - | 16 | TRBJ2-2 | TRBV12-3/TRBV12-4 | TGTGCCAGCATCCCCGCGGGACTAGAGGGCACCGGGGAGCTGTTTTTT | CASIPAGLEGTGELFF
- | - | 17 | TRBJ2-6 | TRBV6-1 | TGTGCCAGCACCTCGGGGGGCGAGGGCTCTGGGGCCAACGTCCTGACTTTC | CASTSGGEGSGANVLTF
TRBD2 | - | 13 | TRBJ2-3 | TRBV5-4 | TGTGCCAGCAGCGGAGCGGGGCCAGCCACGCAGTATTTT | CASSGAGPATQYF
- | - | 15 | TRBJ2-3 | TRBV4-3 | TGCGCCAGCAGCCAAAGGGTGGCTGGCACAGATACGCAGTATTTT | CASSQRVAGTDTQYF
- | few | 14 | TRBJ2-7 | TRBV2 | TGTGCCAGCAGTGACCAGGGCGCCCACTACGAGCAGTACTTC | CASSDQGAHYEQYF
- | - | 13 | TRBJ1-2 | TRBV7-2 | TGTGCCAGCAGCTTAGATCCCGGTGGGAGCTACACCTTC | CASSLDPGGSYTF
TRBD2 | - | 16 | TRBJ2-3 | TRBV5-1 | TGCGCCAGCAGCTTGTCGCCTAGCGGGACTACAGATACGCAGTATTTT | CASSLSPSGTTDTQYF